The clone carrying this T cell receptor beta chain was counted ten times or more. With 2 bases removed from V and 8 bases from J, the gap between germline ends came to 7 bases. The CDR3 sequence is 11 residues long. CDR1 is SGHNT, CDR2 YYREEE, per germline (reference sequence). TCRdb called the 5' RACE reads again in MiXCR, with one record for every CDR3 protein. Of about 22,000 distinct CDR3 sequences listed, approximately 3.8% are singletons. This specimen comes from a study of early T cells in non-severe SARS-CoV-2 infection. Sequencing was performed on whole blood. This chain uses TRBV5-4 with TRBJ1-1; D not certain. This TCR was sampled from an adult who was a healthcare worker with PCR-confirmed SARS-CoV-2 infection or an uninfected control (not recorded which). The CDR3 here is CASSLRGEAFF. The CDR3 nucleotides read TGTGCCAGCAGCTTACGGGGAGAAGCTTTCTTT. Supplemented by reference TRBV5-4 and TRBJ1-1, the full variable domain reads ETGVTQSPTHLIKTRGQQVTLRCSSQSGHNTVSWYQQALGQGPQFIFQYYREEENGRGNFPPRFSGLQFPNYSSELNVNALELDDSALYLCASSLRGEAFFGQGTRLTVV.